The clone carrying this TCR beta chain was recorded once. The antigen is unknown. Primers: 60 Vbeta forward and 13 Jbeta reverse. Profiling relied on immunoSEQ multiplex PCR, and the TCRdb table lists in-frame clones only, not all of them. The sample has around 110,000 clones, around 70% seen once. The sample belongs to a study of cytomegalovirus exposure and HLA in healthy donors. Whole-study findings and limits: Associated with HLA alleles at 0.05 false discovery rate in a later analysis were fewer than 20,000 TCR beta sequences.

V lost 1 base, J lost 8 bases, and 17 bases lay in between. The V gene's germline CDR1 is LGHNA and CDR2 YNFKEQ. This CDR3 comprises 15 residues. The sequenced sample consisted of PBMCs. The sequence came from a young woman in good health and CMV-seronegative. This rearrangement joins TRBV4-2 to TRBJ1-1; maybe TRBD1 (5 bases). Here the CDR3 DNA reads TGTGCCAGCAGCCAAGCCGGTGGGGACTGGAAGGAAGCTTTCTTT. Translated: CASSQAGGDWKEAFF.